The 2 T cell receptor beta chains below come from one sample, sequenced in a study of T-cell reconstitution after alpha-beta-depleted transplantation in children (dated by TCRdb to 2015 to 2016). Per the publication, the treatment or condition label means: allogeneic hematopoietic cell transplantation with graft depleted of TCRalphabeta T cells and CD19 B cells. The library was built by means of PCR. Sequenced on an Illumina HiSeq 2500. To normalize quantification of the TCRbeta repertoire, the TCR libraries were built with molecular barcoding that relied on unique molecular identifiers. The public reads were quality trimmed at Q25 with fastp and then assembled into clones with MiXCR by TCRdb, keeping productive beta chains. Identical CDR3 proteins give one entry, which carries the most common genes and DNA. For this sample there are about 310,000 distinct CDR3 sequences; 23% appear just once. The ten largest clones take up roughly 11% of the sample.

The sequencing here drew on PBMCs, mostly from graft donor cells, taken 180 days after TCRalphabeta/CD19-depleted stem cell transplant. Receptors were obtained from a male patient aged 10 to 17 who had a stem cell transplant for acute lymphoblastic leukemia, so the T cells may come from the graft donor.

This chain connects TRBV12-3 or TRBV12-4 to TRBJ2-7; 12 bases agree with TRBD1. V lost 0 bases to trimming and J lost 3 bases; unmatched junction nucleotides: 12. This CDR3 spans 19 amino acids. Written as DNA, the CDR3 is TGTGCCAGCAGTTTAGCGGGGGGTTGGGGGACAGGGGGCCTCTACGAGCAGTACTTC. Protein product: CASSLAGGWGTGGLYEQYF.

This clonotype was observed many times. This chain connects TRBV5-1 to TRBJ2-1; possibly TRBD1 for D (6 bases). CDR3 size: 12 residues. Germline V gene data show CDR1 as SGHRS and CDR2 as YFSETQ. Trimming shortened V by 5 bases and J by 5 bases, and 8 bases separated the two germline ends. The CDR3: CASRTGDNEQFF. The CDR3 DNA reads TGCGCCAGCAGGACAGGAGACAATGAGCAGTTCTTC.